This T cell receptor (beta chain) was identified in a study of shared clonotypes between healthy human individuals. Measured with immunoSEQ multiplex PCR; TCRdb has only the in-frame clones, and not every one. The sample includes 2 million to 3 million clones, approximately 92% of them seen just once. The healthy adult donors were HIV-negative and reported no recent acute infections or vaccinations. This CDR3 contains 16 residues. The ends lost 3 bases at V and 8 bases at J; junction bases unmatched: 8. Germline-derived CDR1 and CDR2 are WNHNN and SYGVQD (reference sequence). Input material: naive CD4+ T cells sorted from blood. The subset: CD45RA+ positively selected. This clonotype was obtained from a man aged 18 to 29 in good health. The rearrangement uses TRBV10-1 and TRBJ2-1, with 12 bases identical to TRBD2. The CDR3 region is CASSDRLAGVIDEQFF. The DNA for the CDR3 is TGCGCCAGCAGTGATAGACTAGCGGGAGTTATCGATGAGCAGTTCTTC.